Following are 6 T cell receptor beta chains from one sample sequenced in a study of cytomegalovirus exposure and HLA in healthy donors. The PCR made use of 60 Vbeta and 13 Jbeta primers. Sequencing was performed with immunoSEQ multiplex PCR; in TCRdb, only in-frame clones are kept and a portion is missing. The sample has 150,000 to 250,000 clones; roughly 78% are singletons. Material: PBMCs. These receptors all come from a girl aged 10 to 17 in good health and CMV-seropositive.

This clone was counted a few times. The J gene is TRBJ1-6, the V gene TRBV7-2; TRBD1 might be the D (6 bases). Germline V gene lookup returns CDR1 SGHTA and CDR2 FQGNSA. This CDR3 contains 14 residues. V was shortened by 6 bases and J by 7 bases, with 13 bases between the two germline ends. The CDR3 reads CASSSRTENSPLHF. The CDR3 nucleotides are TGTGCCAGCAGTTCGAGGACAGAAAATTCACCCCTCCACTTT. Full variable domain (outside the CDR3, taken from reference TRBV7-2 and TRBJ1-6): GAGVSQSPSNKVTEKGKDVELRCDPISGHTALYWYRQSLGQGLEFLIYFQGNSAPDKSGLPSDRFSAERTGGSVSTLTIQRTQQEDSAVYLCASSSRTENSPLHFGNGTRLTVT.

J is TRBJ2-6 and V is TRBV7-2; D unresolved. V was cut by 5 bases and J by 0 bases, with 5 bases left in between. Germline V gene data show CDR1 as SGHTA and CDR2 as FQGNSA. The CDR3 consists of 14 residues. The CDR3 nucleotides are TGTGCCAGCAGCCTAAACTCTGGGGCCAACGTCCTGACTTTC. It codes for CASSLNSGANVLTF.

This clone showed up just once. CDR3: CASSEGTGNQPQHF. For the CDR3, the DNA is TGTGCCAGCAGCGAAGGGACAGGGAATCAGCCCCAGCATTTT. V is TRBV7-2 and J is TRBJ1-5, with 9 bases that match TRBD1. Trimming removed 5 bases from V and 4 bases from J; junction bases left unmatched: 3. This CDR3 is 14 amino acids long. From germline, CDR1 is SGHTA and CDR2 FQGNSA.

The genes are TRBV4-2 and TRBJ2-3, with TRBD1 identical over 7 bases. J lost 3 bases, V lost 6 bases, and 15 bases had no gene match. The CDR3 consists of 17 residues. CDR1 and CDR2 from the germline V gene are LGHNA and YNFKEQ. The CDR3 sequence is CASRRRDREIYTDTQYF. CDR3 bases: TGTGCCAGCAGGAGGCGAGACAGGGAGATTTATACAGATACGCAGTATTTT.

The chain links TRBV11-3 to TRBJ2-5; weak D call: TRBD2 (6 bases). Looked up from germline, CDR1 is SGHNT and CDR2 is YENEEA. The CDR3 consists of 14 residues. With 4 bases removed from V and 5 bases from J, the gap between germline ends came to 14 bases. The CDR3 reads CASSSGGHGETQYF. The CDR3 DNA follows: TGTGCCAGCAGCTCCGGGGGTCATGGGGAGACCCAGTACTTC.

This clone was seen a few times. V and J are TRBV4-3 and TRBJ2-2; TRBD1 might be the D (5 bases). The CDR3 has 17 amino acids. CDR1 LGHNA and CDR2 YSLEER come from the germline V gene. Trimming left V 3 bases short and J 0 bases short, with 14 bases between. The CDR3 DNA follows: TGCGCCAGCAGCCACGCACCGGAACAGGCGAACACCGGGGAGCTGTTTTTT. Translation gives CASSHAPEQANTGELFF.